A single TCR beta chain is shown here with its context. These data originate in a study of blood T cell repertoires in COVID-19. Profiling relied on immunoSEQ multiplex PCR, and the TCRdb table lists in-frame clones only, not all of them. The sample contains roughly 250,000 clones, over 80% of which appear only once. V lost 5 bases and J lost 3, with 11 bases in between. The CDR3 length is 14 residues. Germline lookup yields CDR1 MNHEY and CDR2 SMNVEV (reference sequence). The sequenced sample consisted of PBMCs or T cells enriched from blood (not recorded which). The V call is TRBV27, the J call TRBJ1-5, with D possibly TRBD1 on 6 matching bases. This clonotype originated in a woman aged 30 to 39 with acute COVID-19. CDR3 sequence reads: CASSLHRVNQPQHF. In nucleotides, the CDR3 is TGTGCCAGCAGTCTCCACAGGGTCAATCAGCCCCAGCATTTT.